One and the same sample provided the 27 T cell receptor beta chains below, sequenced in a study of blood T cell repertoires in COVID-19. This table comes from immunoSEQ multiplex PCR, and its TCRdb copy is limited to in-frame clones, with some not included. Here the sample spans some 250,000 clones, roughly nine tenths being singletons. Sequencing was carried out using peripheral blood. These receptor sequences come from a man between 60 and 70 years old who had recovered from COVID-19.

In this sample, this clone turned up a few times. The chain's CDR3 is CASSAQFRDREAGYNEQFF. CDR3 sequence (DNA): TGTGCCAGCAGCGCCCAGTTCCGGGACAGGGAGGCGGGATACAATGAGCAGTTCTTC. This chain links TRBV11-3 with TRBJ2-1; 9 nucleotides line up with TRBD1. Germline V CDR1 and CDR2: SGHNT, YENEEA. V gave up 5 bases and J gave up 4 bases; unmatched junction bases: 18. There are 19 residues in the CDR3. The whole variable domain, filled in from reference TRBV11-3 and TRBJ2-1, reads EAGVVQSPRYKIIEKKQPVAFWCNPISGHNTLYWYLQNLGQGPELLIRYENEEAVDDSQLPKDRFSAERLKGVDSTLKIQPAELGDSAVYLCASSAQFRDREAGYNEQFFGPGTRLTVL.

This chain joins TRBV6-1 and TRBJ1-4; D not certain. V was shortened by 3 bases and J by 6 bases, with 20 bases between the two germline ends. This CDR3 spans 17 amino acids. In germline, CDR1 is MNHNS, CDR2 SASEGT. The CDR3 DNA is TGTGCCAGCAGTGAGATCTACAGCCGCCAGTACCATGAAAAACTGTTTTTT. Its translation: CASSEIYSRQYHEKLFF.

This clone appeared a single time. The genes are TRBV19 and TRBJ1-5; 7 nucleotides match TRBD1. CDR1 is LNHDA, CDR2 SQIVND, per germline (reference sequence). Unmatched junction bases numbered 12, after V lost 7 bases and J lost 3 bases. The length of the CDR3 is 16 residues. The CDR3 sequence is CASTPRDSKINQPQHF. The DNA for the CDR3 is TGTGCCAGTACCCCCCGGGACAGCAAGATCAATCAGCCCCAGCATTTT.

This clone was detected once. The chain combines TRBV7-7 with TRBJ2-5, with TRBD2 matching 13 bases. The J segment lost 5 bases and the V segment lost 5 bases, leaving 8 bases of the junction unmatched. CDR3 length equals 16 residues. CDR1 and CDR2 (germline): SSHAT, FNYEAQ (reference sequence). The chain's CDR3 is CASSLGLAGTGETQYF. DNA for the CDR3: TGTGCCAGCAGCCTGGGACTAGCGGGAACTGGGGAGACCCAGTACTTC.

The rearrangement links TRBV2 to TRBJ2-1, with TRBD2 matching over 8 bases. The junction had 10 bases not matched to a gene; V was cut back by 4 bases and J by 2 bases. The CDR3 is made up of 17 amino acids. CDR1 and CDR2 (germline): SNHLY, FYNNEI. The CDR3: CASSGRRLATAYNEQFF. The CDR3 DNA sequence: TGTGCCAGCAGTGGCAGGAGACTAGCGACGGCCTACAATGAGCAGTTCTTC.

This rearrangement joins TRBV25-1 to TRBJ2-7, with D uncertain. Germline V gives CDR1 MGHDK, CDR2 SYGVNS. V was trimmed by 4 bases and J by 2 bases, leaving 6 bases between them. The CDR3 covers 12 residues. CDR3 nucleotides: TGTGCCAGCAGTGGGCCCACCTACGAGCAGTACTTC. Amino acid sequence: CASSGPTYEQYF.

J is TRBJ2-1 and V is TRBV10-3, with TRBD2 identical over 13 bases. The CDR3 contains 15 residues. CDR1 and CDR2 from the germline V gene are ENHRY and SYGVKD. Germline trimming cut 5 bases from V and 7 bases from J; bases unmatched to any gene: 5. Here the CDR3 DNA reads TGTGCCATCAGTTTTACTAGCGGGGGGGGGAATGAGCAGTTCTTC. It translates to CAISFTSGGGNEQFF.

The chain couples TRBV3-1 (or the pseudogene TRBV3-2) to TRBJ2-1; TRBD2 matches at 16 bases. The V gene's germline CDR1 is LGHDT and CDR2 YNNKEL (reference sequence). The CDR3 is 15 amino acids. The trim removed 4 bases at V and 12 bases at J, leaving 6 bases unmatched. DNA of the CDR3: TGTGCCAGCAGCCCGGGACTAGCGGGGGGGTACGGGCAGTTCTTC. Translating it yields CASSPGLAGGYGQFF.

This chain uses TRBV5-1 with TRBJ2-5; D gene ambiguous. CDR3 size: 15 residues. The V end lost 6 bases, the J end lost 5 bases, and 20 bases lay between the germline ends. CDR1 and CDR2 (germline): SGHRS, YFSETQ. The CDR3 loop is CASTADSRSRETQYF. The CDR3 DNA sequence: TGCGCCAGCACGGCCGATTCTAGATCTCGGGAGACCCAGTACTTC.

The chain carries TRBV6-5 and TRBJ2-7; the match to TRBD1 covers 7 bases. This CDR3 comprises 15 residues. Losses at the gene ends were 7 bases for V and 4 bases for J; bases not matched to a gene: 13. CDR1 is MNHEY and CDR2 is SVGAGI in the germline V gene. CDR3 region: CASNLGQVPTYEQYF. The DNA of the CDR3 is TGTGCCAGCAATCTTGGACAGGTCCCCACATACGAGCAGTACTTC.

Turning to this clone: The same CDR3 arises from other DNA sequences in this sample as well. V gene TRBV5-1 combines with J gene TRBJ2-3, with 9 positions matching TRBD1. The CDR3 runs 14 residues. Germline V gene lookup returns CDR1 SGHRS and CDR2 YFSETQ. Trimming at V came to 4 bases and at J to 3 bases, leaving 3 bases not matched to a gene. The chain's CDR3 is CASSTGQGTDTQYF. CDR3 sequence (DNA): TGCGCCAGCAGCACCGGACAGGGGACAGATACGCAGTATTTT. Full variable domain (remainder filled in from reference TRBV5-1 and TRBJ2-3): KAGVTQTPRYLIKTRGQQVTLSCSPISGHRSVSWYQQTPGQGLQFLFEYFSETQRNKGNFPGRFSGRQFSNSRSEMNVSTLELGDSALYLCASSTGQGTDTQYFGPGTRLTVL.

V usage is TRBV5-4 and J usage is TRBJ2-7; possibly TRBD2 for D (7 bases). This CDR3 contains 14 residues. V lost 5 bases to trimming and J lost 2 bases, with 14 bases between them. The germline CDR1 and CDR2 sequences are SGHNT and YYREEE (reference sequence). CDR3 residues: CASSQSGDTYEQYF. The CDR3, as DNA: TGTGCCAGCAGTCAGAGCGGGGACACCTACGAGCAGTACTTC.

The chain uses TRBV19 and TRBJ1-3; 8 bases fit TRBD1. V was pared by 8 bases and J by 2 bases, with 8 bases of the junction left unmatched. This CDR3 is 15 amino acids long. The germline CDR1 and CDR2 sequences are LNHDA and SQIVND (reference sequence). Here the CDR3 reads CASEDDRGPGNTIYF. As DNA, the CDR3 is TGTGCCAGTGAAGACGACAGGGGCCCTGGAAACACCATATATTTT.

The gene calls are TRBV5-5 and TRBJ2-1, with 10 bases identical to TRBD2. V gave up 1 base and J gave up 10 bases; unmatched junction bases: 2. Germline lookup yields CDR1 SGHKS and CDR2 YYEKEE (reference sequence). The length of the CDR3 is 13 residues. CDR3 protein: CASSLKLAGEQFF. In DNA, the CDR3 is TGTGCCAGCAGCTTGAAACTAGCGGGGGAGCAGTTCTTC.

V is TRBV6-6 and J is TRBJ1-1; tentatively, D is TRBD1 (5 bases). V was cut by 6 bases and J by 6 bases, with 14 bases left in between. The CDR3 totals 13 residues. CDR1 is MNHNY and CDR2 is SVGAGI in the germline V gene (reference sequence). Here the CDR3 DNA reads TGTGCCAGCAGCCCTCGGGCAGGGTCTGAAGCTTTCTTT. This gives the protein CASSPRAGSEAFF.

This sequence joins TRBV19 and TRBJ1-1; D remains unclear. Trimming removed 6 bases from V and 6 bases from J, with 17 bases in between. This CDR3 contains 14 residues. The germline V gene has CDR1 LNHDA and CDR2 SQIVND (reference sequence). For the CDR3, the DNA is TGTGCCAGTAGAGACCGGGAGACAAAGGCTGAAGCTTTCTTT. Translated, it gives CASRDRETKAEAFF.

The V call is TRBV18, the J call TRBJ1-3; D is ambiguous. The V gene lost 2 bases and the J gene lost 0 bases, with 14 bases spanning the gap. In germline, CDR1 is KGHSH, CDR2 LQKENI. The CDR3 sequence is 17 residues long. The CDR3 region is CASSPDGRTPSGNTIYF. The CDR3 bases are TGTGCCAGCTCACCAGACGGGCGGACTCCCTCTGGAAACACCATATATTTT.

The chain is built from TRBV5-5 and TRBJ2-7; D remains ambiguous. This CDR3 is built from 11 residues. Germline V gene data show CDR1 as SGHKS and CDR2 as YYEKEE (reference sequence). The CDR3 spells CASISSYEQYF. In DNA, the CDR3 is TGTGCTTCCATTAGTTCCTACGAGCAGTACTTC.

The chain couples TRBV19 to TRBJ2-7; D gene uncertain. In germline, CDR1 is LNHDA, CDR2 SQIVND (reference sequence). The CDR3 totals 12 residues. Trimming removed 1 base from V and 8 bases from J, with 9 bases in between. CDR3 loop: CASSIVVSQQYF. CDR3 bases: TGTGCCAGTAGTATAGTCGTTAGCCAGCAGTACTTC.

J is TRBJ1-1 and V is TRBV9, with 8 bases matching TRBD1. J was trimmed by 6 bases and V by 2 bases; bases with no gene match: 6. This CDR3 region has 14 residues. Germline V gene sequence: CDR1 SGDLS, CDR2 YYNGEE. As DNA, the CDR3 is TGTGCCAGCAGCGTCGGGGACAGGCGTGCTGAAGCTTTCTTT. Encoded protein: CASSVGDRRAEAFF.

Ten or more counts support this clone. J is TRBJ2-3 and V is TRBV24-1; 11 nucleotides agree with TRBD1. The CDR3 loop spans 17 amino acids. Germline V gives CDR1 KGHDR, CDR2 SFDVKD. V lost 9 bases and J lost 7; bases outside the gene matches: 17. DNA for the CDR3: TGTGCCACCGGTCAAACGGGACAGGGGGATCTCGGAAATACGCAGTATTTT. It translates to CATGQTGQGDLGNTQYF.

The V and J genes are TRBV18 and TRBJ2-2; 7 positions match TRBD1. V lost 4 bases to trimming and J lost 0 bases; unmatched junction nucleotides: 5. The germline V gene has CDR1 KGHSH and CDR2 LQKENI. CDR3 length: 16 residues. Here the CDR3 reads CASSLGQVANTGELFF. Here the CDR3 DNA reads TGTGCCAGCTCACTAGGACAGGTCGCGAACACCGGGGAGCTGTTTTTT.

J is TRBJ1-5 and V is TRBV19; no definite D call. The CDR3 extends over 13 amino acids. Germline-derived CDR1 and CDR2 are LNHDA and SQIVND (reference sequence). The V end lost 5 bases, the J end lost 5 bases, and 10 bases lay between the germline ends. CDR3 bases: TGTGCCAGTAGTCCAACCGGGGATCAGCCCCAGCATTTT. Its translation is CASSPTGDQPQHF.

This chain uses TRBV12-3 or TRBV12-4 with TRBJ1-2, with D possibly being TRBD1 (5 bases). V lost 4 bases, J lost 4 bases, and 10 bases lay in between. This CDR3 is 13 amino acids long. CDR3 sequence: CASSYVTVYGYTF. The DNA of the CDR3 is TGTGCCAGCAGTTACGTGACAGTCTATGGCTACACCTTC.

The rearrangement uses TRBV5-4 and TRBJ2-1, with TRBD2 identical over 7 bases. V lost 4 bases to trimming and J lost 7 bases; unmatched junction nucleotides: 11. CDR3 length equals 15 residues. Germline V gene lookup returns CDR1 SGHNT and CDR2 YYREEE (reference sequence). DNA for the CDR3: TGTGCCAGCAGCCCCTGGGCGGGGGTCCCTAATGAGCAGTTCTTC. Its protein is CASSPWAGVPNEQFF.

The chain uses TRBV12-5 and TRBJ2-3; no clear D. V shed 3 bases and J shed 2 bases, with 6 bases lying between them. The V gene's germline CDR1 is LGHNT and CDR2 FRNRAP. The CDR3 is made up of 13 amino acids. In DNA form, the CDR3 reads TGTGCTAGTGGTTTCTTAGTCACAGATACGCAGTATTTT. Protein sequence: CASGFLVTDTQYF.

This chain joins TRBV10-3 and TRBJ1-4; 10 positions agree with TRBD1. Trimming cost V 10 bases and J 7 bases; bases outside gene matches: 3. This CDR3 is 12 amino acids long. Germline V gene sequence: CDR1 ENHRY, CDR2 SYGVKD. The CDR3, as DNA: TGTGCCACCCGGGACAGGGGTGAAAAACTGTTTTTT. The encoded protein is CATRDRGEKLFF.